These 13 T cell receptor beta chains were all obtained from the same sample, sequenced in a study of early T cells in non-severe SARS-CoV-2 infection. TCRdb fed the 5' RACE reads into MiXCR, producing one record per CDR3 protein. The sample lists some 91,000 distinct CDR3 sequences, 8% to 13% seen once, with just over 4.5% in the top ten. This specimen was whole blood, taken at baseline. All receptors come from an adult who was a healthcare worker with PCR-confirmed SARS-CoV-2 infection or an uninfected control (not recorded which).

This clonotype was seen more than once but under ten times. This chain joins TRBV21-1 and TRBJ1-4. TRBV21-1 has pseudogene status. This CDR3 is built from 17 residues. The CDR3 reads CASTLTSTAVNNEKLFF. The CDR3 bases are TGTGCCAGCACTCTGACGTCGACGGCCGTTAATAATGAAAAACTGTTTTTT.

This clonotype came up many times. CDR3 in DNA: TGTGCCAGCAGCGTAACTCCCGGTAGCTCCTACGAGCAGTACTTC. It encodes CASSVTPGSSYEQYF. The V gene is TRBV9, the J gene TRBJ2-7, with D unclear. Looked up from germline, CDR1 is SGDLS and CDR2 is YYNGEE. The CDR3 extends over 15 amino acids. V lost 1 base and J lost 0, with 11 bases in between.

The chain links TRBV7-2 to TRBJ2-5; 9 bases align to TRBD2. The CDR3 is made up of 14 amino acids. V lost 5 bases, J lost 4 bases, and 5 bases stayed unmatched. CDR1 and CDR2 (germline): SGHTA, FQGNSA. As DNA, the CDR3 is TGTGCCAGCAGCCGGGGACTAGCTCTAGAGACCCAGTACTTC. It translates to CASSRGLALETQYF.

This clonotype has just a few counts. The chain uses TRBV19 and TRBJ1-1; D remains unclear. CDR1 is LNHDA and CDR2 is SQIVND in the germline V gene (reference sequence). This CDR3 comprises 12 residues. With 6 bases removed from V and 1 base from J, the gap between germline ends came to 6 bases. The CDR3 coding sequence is TGTGCCAGTAGGGAGAGGAACACTGAAGCTTTCTTT. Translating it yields CASRERNTEAFF.

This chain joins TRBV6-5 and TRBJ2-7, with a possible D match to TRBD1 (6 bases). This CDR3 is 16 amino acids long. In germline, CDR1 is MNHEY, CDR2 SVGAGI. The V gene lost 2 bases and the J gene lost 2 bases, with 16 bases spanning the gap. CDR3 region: CASSYAPGTPTYEQYF. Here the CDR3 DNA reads TGTGCCAGCAGTTACGCACCAGGGACACCTACCTACGAGCAGTACTTC.

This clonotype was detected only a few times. The CDR3 DNA follows: TGCGCCAGCAGCCAAGACACGTCCCGGCGGGTGGCGACCTACGAGCAGTACTTC. It is translated as CASSQDTSRRVATYEQYF. The rearrangement links TRBV4-1 to TRBJ2-7; TRBD2 is a possible D gene (5 bases). CDR3 size: 18 residues. The ends were cut back, 0 bases at V and 2 bases at J, with 20 bases in the middle. CDR1 and CDR2 (germline): MGHRA, YSYEKL.

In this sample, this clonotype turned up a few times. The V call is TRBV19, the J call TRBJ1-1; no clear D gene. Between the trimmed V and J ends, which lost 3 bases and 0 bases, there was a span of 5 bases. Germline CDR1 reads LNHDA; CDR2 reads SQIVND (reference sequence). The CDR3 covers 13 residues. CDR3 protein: CASSIWLNTEAFF. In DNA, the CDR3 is TGTGCCAGTAGTATTTGGCTGAACACTGAAGCTTTCTTT. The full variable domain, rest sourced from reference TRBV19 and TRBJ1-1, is DGGITQSPKYLFRKEGQNVTLSCEQNLNHDAMYWYRQDPGQGLRLIYYSQIVNDFQKGDIAEGYSVSREKKESFPLTVTSAQKNPTAFYLCASSIWLNTEAFFGQGTRLTVV.

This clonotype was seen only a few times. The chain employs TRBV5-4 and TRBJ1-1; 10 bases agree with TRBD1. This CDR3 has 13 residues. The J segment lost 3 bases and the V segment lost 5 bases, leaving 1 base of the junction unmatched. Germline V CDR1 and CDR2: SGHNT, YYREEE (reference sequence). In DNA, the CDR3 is TGTGCCAGCAGAGGACAGGGGGACACTGAAGCTTTCTTT. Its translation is CASRGQGDTEAFF.

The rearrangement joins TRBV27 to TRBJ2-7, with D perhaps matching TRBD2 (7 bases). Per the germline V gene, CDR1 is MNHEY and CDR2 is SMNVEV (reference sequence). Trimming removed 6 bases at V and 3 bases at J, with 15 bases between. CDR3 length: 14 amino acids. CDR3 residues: CASRDGGGGYEQYF. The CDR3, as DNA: TGTGCCAGCAGAGACGGGGGCGGGGGCTACGAGCAGTACTTC.

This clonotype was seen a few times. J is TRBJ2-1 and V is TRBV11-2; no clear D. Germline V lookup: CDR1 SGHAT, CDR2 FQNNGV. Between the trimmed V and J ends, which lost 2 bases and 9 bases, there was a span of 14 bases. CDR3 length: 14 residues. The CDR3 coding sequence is TGTGCCAGCAGCTTATTTCAGGACCGCGCTGAGCAGTTCTTC. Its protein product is CASSLFQDRAEQFF. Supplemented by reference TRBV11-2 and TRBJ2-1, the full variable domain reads EAGVAQSPRYKIIEKRQSVAFWCNPISGHATLYWYQQILGQGPKLLIQFQNNGVVDDSQLPKDRFSAERLKGVDSTLKIQPAKLEDSAVYLCASSLFQDRAEQFFGPGTRLTVL.

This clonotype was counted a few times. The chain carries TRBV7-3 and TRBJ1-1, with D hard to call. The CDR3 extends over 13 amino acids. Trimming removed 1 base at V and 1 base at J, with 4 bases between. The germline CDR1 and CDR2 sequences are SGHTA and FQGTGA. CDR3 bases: TGTGCCAGCAGCTTAATGGAGAACACTGAAGCTTTCTTT. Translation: CASSLMENTEAFF.

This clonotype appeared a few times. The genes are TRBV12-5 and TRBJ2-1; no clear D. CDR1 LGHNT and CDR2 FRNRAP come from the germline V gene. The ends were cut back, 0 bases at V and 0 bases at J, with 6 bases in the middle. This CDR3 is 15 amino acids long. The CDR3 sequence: CASGLVQSSYNEQFF. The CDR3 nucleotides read TGTGCTAGTGGTTTGGTACAGAGCTCCTACAATGAGCAGTTCTTC.

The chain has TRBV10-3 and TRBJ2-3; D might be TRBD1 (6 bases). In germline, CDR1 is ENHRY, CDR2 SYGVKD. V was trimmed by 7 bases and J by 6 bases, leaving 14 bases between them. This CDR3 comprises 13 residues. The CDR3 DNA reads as TGTGCCATCACCCCACAGGGTGCGGATACGCAGTATTTT. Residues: CAITPQGADTQYF.